Listed here are 28 T cell receptor beta chains from one sample, sequenced in a study of blood T cell repertoires in COVID-19 (dated by TCRdb to about 2020). Library preparation used the immunoSEQ multiplex PCR assay. Imported from immuneACCESS, the table was reduced by TCRdb to in-frame sequences with V and J called. These copies leave out some clones; in studies compared against another copy, an unresolved V gene accounts for under half, and the cause of the remainder is not known. The sample includes 220,000 or so clones, with around four fifths observed a single time. The ten largest clones add up to just under 20% of the sample. The material sequenced was peripheral blood. All receptors derive from a man aged 25-45 years with active or convalescent COVID-19.

The rearrangement uses TRBV29-1 and TRBJ2-7; 7 nucleotides line up with TRBD2. Trimming took 5 bases from V and 4 from J; bases not matched to a gene: 5. The CDR3 extends over 12 amino acids. The germline V gene has CDR1 SQVTM and CDR2 ANQGSEA. CDR3 sequence reads: CSVWLAEYEQYF. The CDR3 DNA is TGCAGCGTTTGGCTAGCGGAGTACGAGCAGTACTTC.

This chain uses TRBV5-4 with TRBJ2-7; TRBD2 aligns across 9 bases. The CDR3 spans 15 residues. The V and J ends lost 0 bases and 2 bases, in that order; junction bases with no gene match: 3. In germline, CDR1 is SGHNT, CDR2 YYREEE (reference sequence). This CDR3 is CASSLGASGAYEQYF. The CDR3 DNA sequence: TGTGCCAGCAGCTTGGGGGCTAGCGGGGCCTACGAGCAGTACTTC. The complete variable domain, with remaining parts taken from reference TRBV5-4 and TRBJ2-7, reads ETGVTQSPTHLIKTRGQQVTLRCSSQSGHNTVSWYQQALGQGPQFIFQYYREEENGRGNFPPRFSGLQFPNYSSELNVNALELDDSALYLCASSLGASGAYEQYFGPGTRLTVT.

The chain joins TRBV2 to TRBJ2-7; D ambiguous. V was shortened by 4 bases and J by 3 bases, with 16 bases between the two germline ends. Germline CDR1 SNHLY, CDR2 FYNNEI. This CDR3 region has 15 residues. In DNA, the CDR3 is TGTGCCAGCAGTGCATCCAGGCCTGATTACTACGAGCAGTACTTC. It yields the protein CASSASRPDYYEQYF.

The CDR3 reads CASSVLAGGPGEQYF. CDR3 nucleotide sequence: TGTGCCAGCAGTGTACTAGCGGGGGGGCCTGGGGAGCAGTACTTC. The chain links TRBV6-6 to TRBJ2-7, with TRBD2 matching over 13 bases. CDR1 MNHNY and CDR2 SVGAGI come from the germline V gene (reference sequence). The V and J ends lost 5 bases and 7 bases, in that order; junction bases with no gene match: 8. The CDR3 consists of 15 residues.

In this sample, this clone turned up once. The chain has TRBV6-5 and TRBJ2-7, with unresolved D. CDR3 length: 15 residues. Trimming removed 2 bases from V and 2 bases from J, with 13 bases in between. The germline gives CDR1 MNHEY, CDR2 SVGAGI. The chain's CDR3 is CASSYDSPATYEQYF. CDR3 DNA: TGTGCCAGCAGTTACGACTCCCCCGCTACCTACGAGCAGTACTTC.

The CDR3 nucleotides are TGTGCCAGCGAAGGGGCTGGGAAAGATACGCAGTATTTT. As protein: CASEGAGKDTQYF. The gene calls are TRBV27 and TRBJ2-3, with D possibly TRBD1 on 5 matching bases. V lost 8 bases, J lost 5 bases, and 14 bases lay in between. Germline lookup yields CDR1 MNHEY and CDR2 SMNVEV (reference sequence). There are 13 residues in the CDR3.

The chain joins TRBV5-5 to TRBJ2-7; weak D call: TRBD1 (6 bases). Trimming shortened V by 4 bases and J by 1 base, and 12 bases separated the two germline ends. Germline loops: CDR1 SGHKS, CDR2 YYEKEE (reference sequence). CDR3 size: 14 residues. CDR3 in DNA: TGTGCCAGCAGCCGCACAGGGCCATCCTACGAGCAGTACTTC. Its translation: CASSRTGPSYEQYF.

The chain couples TRBV4-2 to TRBJ1-2; D gene uncertain. The CDR3 consists of 14 residues. V lost 0 bases, J lost 0 bases, and 5 bases lay in between. Germline V lookup: CDR1 LGHNA, CDR2 YNFKEQ. CDR3 amino acids: CASSQDSANYGYTF. The CDR3 DNA sequence: TGTGCCAGCAGCCAAGATTCGGCTAACTATGGCTACACCTTC.

This chain connects TRBV6-5 to TRBJ1-2; 9 bases agree with TRBD1. The CDR3 spans 14 residues. Germline lookup yields CDR1 MNHEY and CDR2 SVGAGI. Unmatched junction bases numbered 11, after V lost 7 bases and J lost 8 bases. DNA for the CDR3: TGTGCCAGCACCCTCCTAGGGGACAGGGTGGGCTACACCTTC. It encodes CASTLLGDRVGYTF.

V gene TRBV7-2 combines with J gene TRBJ2-7, with D uncertain. The CDR3 totals 15 residues. Germline V CDR1 and CDR2: SGHTA, FQGNSA. Trimming took 4 bases from V and 7 from J, leaving 20 bases between them. The CDR3: CASSSHVSTPGEQYF. CDR3 bases: TGTGCCAGCAGCTCCCATGTTAGCACGCCCGGGGAGCAGTACTTC.

The table lists this clone with a count of one. This chain uses TRBV27 with TRBJ2-2, with 7 bases identical to TRBD2. J lost 4 bases, V lost 4 bases, and 6 bases had no gene match. The germline V gene has CDR1 MNHEY and CDR2 SMNVEV (reference sequence). The CDR3 length is 15 residues. As DNA, the CDR3 is TGTGCCAGCAGTTCAGCGGGAAAGGGCACCGGGGAGCTGTTTTTT. Protein: CASSSAGKGTGELFF.

This chain links TRBV2 with TRBJ2-3, with TRBD2 matching over 9 bases. Trimming took 6 bases from V and 5 from J; bases not matched to a gene: 18. Per germline, CDR1 SNHLY and CDR2 FYNNEI. This CDR3 is 18 amino acids long. The CDR3 loop is CASRKGGGLADKEDTQYF. The CDR3 coding sequence is TGTGCCAGCAGGAAGGGTGGGGGACTAGCAGATAAAGAAGATACGCAGTATTTT.

This clone has a single count. The V gene is TRBV3-1 (or the pseudogene TRBV3-2), the J gene TRBJ2-1, with 9 nucleotides matching TRBD1. The CDR3 spans 15 residues. Germline assignment: CDR1 LGHDT and CDR2 YNNKEL (reference sequence). Trimming cost V 4 bases and J 6 bases; bases outside gene matches: 7. CDR3 sequence: CASSPLTGGINEQFF. The CDR3 DNA is TGTGCCAGCAGCCCCTTGACAGGGGGGATCAATGAGCAGTTCTTC.

This clone came up a few times. The gene calls are TRBV28 and TRBJ2-1; 9 bases align to TRBD1. Germline loops: CDR1 MDHEN, CDR2 SYDVKM. J lost 0 bases, V lost 7 bases, and 7 bases had no gene match. The CDR3 is 16 residues long. CDR3 DNA: TGTGCCAGCATTGCCGGGACAGGGAGCTCCTACAATGAGCAGTTCTTC. It encodes CASIAGTGSSYNEQFF.

V usage is TRBV30 and J usage is TRBJ1-5, with D possibly matching TRBD1 (6 bases). CDR1 and CDR2 from the germline V gene are GTSNPN and SVGIG (reference sequence). The ends were cut back, 2 bases at V and 3 bases at J, with 11 bases in the middle. This CDR3 comprises 14 residues. CDR3 sequence (DNA): TGTGCCTGGAGTATAGACAGGTACAATCAGCCCCAGCATTTT. It is translated as CAWSIDRYNQPQHF.

This chain uses TRBV11-2 with TRBJ1-4; D is undetermined. Trimming stripped 1 base from V and 3 bases from J, with 9 bases between. CDR1 SGHAT and CDR2 FQNNGV come from the germline V gene. The CDR3 consists of 15 residues. The CDR3 is CASSLGFLANEKLFF. CDR3 sequence (DNA): TGTGCCAGCAGCTTAGGTTTCCTTGCTAATGAAAAACTGTTTTTT.

This chain connects TRBV4-1 to TRBJ2-1; 12 nucleotides align to TRBD2. The CDR3 consists of 16 residues. The V segment lost 2 bases and the J segment 4 bases; nucleotides outside the gene matches: 3. Germline CDR1 is MGHRA and CDR2 is YSYEKL. The CDR3 DNA reads as TGCGCCAGCAGCCAACGGACTAGCGGGGCATACAATGAGCAGTTCTTC. Protein: CASSQRTSGAYNEQFF.

The rearrangement uses TRBV7-2 and TRBJ2-1, with TRBD1 matching 7 bases. V trimming: 2 bases; J trimming: 6 bases; junction bases outside the gene matches: 19. Germline V gene lookup returns CDR1 SGHTA and CDR2 FQGNSA. The CDR3 sequence is 19 residues long. CDR3 residues: CASSLLPEAYRGGANEQFF. The CDR3 region has the DNA TGTGCCAGCAGCTTACTCCCCGAGGCGTACAGGGGTGGGGCCAATGAGCAGTTCTTC.

This clone has only one observation. CDR3 protein: CASTSFVAASGGYTF. The CDR3 DNA follows: TGTGCCAGCACCTCCTTCGTGGCGGCGAGTGGCGGCTACACCTTC. This chain connects TRBV28 to TRBJ1-2, with D unclear. The CDR3 is 15 residues long. Germline V CDR1 and CDR2: MDHEN, SYDVKM. Trimming shortened V by 7 bases and J by 8 bases, and 23 bases separated the two germline ends.

The gene calls are TRBV6-2 or TRBV6-3 and TRBJ1-5; the D gene is possibly TRBD1 (6 bases). This CDR3 region has 18 residues. V lost 2 bases and J 2 bases, leaving 19 bases between the germline ends. Per the germline V gene, CDR1 is MNHEY and CDR2 is SVGEGT. The CDR3 region has the DNA TGTGCCAGCAGTTACGAGGAGGCAGGGGTCGTAGGCAATCAGCCCCAGCATTTT. This sequence encodes CASSYEEAGVVGNQPQHF.

The rearrangement links TRBV30 to TRBJ1-4, with D possibly TRBD1 on 5 matching bases. The V gene lost 3 bases and the J gene lost 8 bases, with 10 bases spanning the gap. CDR1 is GTSNPN, CDR2 SVGIG, per germline (reference sequence). The CDR3 has 12 amino acids. The CDR3 nucleotides read TGTGCCTGGAGCGACAGTGGAGAAAAACTGTTTTTT. Its protein product is CAWSDSGEKLFF.

The rearrangement uses TRBV18 and TRBJ1-2; no reliable D call. Germline V CDR1 and CDR2: KGHSH, LQKENI. The CDR3 is 14 amino acids. V shed 4 bases and J shed 0 bases, with 9 bases lying between them. In DNA form, the CDR3 reads TGTGCCAGCTCACTGGGAGCAGCTAACTATGGCTACACCTTC. This translates into CASSLGAANYGYTF. The full variable domain, its missing parts supplied by reference TRBV18 and TRBJ1-2, is NAGVMQNPRHLVRRRGQEARLRCSPMKGHSHVYWYRQLPEEGLKFMVYLQKENIIDESGMPKERFSAEFPKEGPSILRIQQVVRGDSAAYFCASSLGAANYGYTFGSGTRLTVV.

This clone was seen a handful of times. This rearrangement joins TRBV12-3 or TRBV12-4 to TRBJ2-5, with a possible D match to TRBD2 (6 bases). The V and J ends lost 5 bases and 5 bases respectively, with 12 bases between them. CDR3 length: 13 residues. This CDR3 reads CASSRRDRETQYF. The DNA for the CDR3 is TGTGCCAGCAGTCGGCGGGACCGCGAGACCCAGTACTTC.

The chain couples TRBV19 to TRBJ1-1; D not resolved. Trimming took 5 bases from V and 3 from J, leaving 10 bases between them. The germline gives CDR1 LNHDA, CDR2 SQIVND (reference sequence). This CDR3 comprises 13 residues. The CDR3 spells CASSGQRDTEAFF. The CDR3 DNA sequence: TGTGCCAGTAGTGGGCAGAGGGACACTGAAGCTTTCTTT.

This rearrangement joins TRBV5-5 to TRBJ2-7; 7 bases are a match to TRBD1. The V segment lost 0 bases and the J segment 4 bases; nucleotides outside the gene matches: 7. The CDR3 length is 15 residues. Germline CDR1 SGHKS, CDR2 YYEKEE (reference sequence). CDR3 amino acids: CASSLAVTGSYEQYF. CDR3 nucleotides: TGTGCCAGCAGCTTGGCCGTGACAGGGAGTTACGAGCAGTACTTC.

The chain has TRBV4-3 and TRBJ1-2; the D is unclear. The CDR3 loop spans 14 amino acids. V was pared by 1 base and J by 1 base, with 7 bases between. Germline CDR1 is LGHNA and CDR2 is YSLEER. The CDR3 region is CASSQAVGNYGYTF. The CDR3, as DNA: TGCGCCAGCAGCCAAGCGGTCGGTAACTATGGCTACACCTTC.

This chain uses TRBV11-2 with TRBJ1-2; D is possibly TRBD1 (5 bases). The V end lost 4 bases, the J end lost 0 bases, and 18 bases lay between the germline ends. The germline V gene encodes CDR1 SGHAT and CDR2 FQNNGV. This CDR3 is built from 17 residues. The CDR3 here is CASSSSLIRGTNYGYTF. The CDR3 DNA is TGTGCCAGCAGCTCAAGCTTGATCCGGGGGACTAACTATGGCTACACCTTC.

The chain links TRBV28 to TRBJ1-4; 8 nucleotides align to TRBD1. V was clipped by 5 bases and J by 0 bases; unmatched bases: 5. Per germline, CDR1 MDHEN and CDR2 SYDVKM. This CDR3 has 16 residues. CDR3 nucleotides: TGTGCCAGCAGTGTACAGGGGGTTGCAACTAATGAAAAACTGTTTTTT. Residues: CASSVQGVATNEKLFF.